This TCR beta chain was sequenced during a study of blood T cell repertoires in COVID-19. Study background: Samples representing acute and convalescent COVID-19 were sourced from the United States, Italy and Spain. In each case, the material was cDNA or gDNA derived from T cells, B-cell-depleted T cells, or PBMCs.

Germline values: CDR1 MNHEY, CDR2 SVGAGI. The ends lost 7 bases at V and 7 bases at J; junction bases unmatched: 10. CDR3 length: 14 residues. Authors' analysis steps: The assay estimated nucleated cells by amplifying reference gene primers. TCRdb's copy holds only in-frame clones and misses some; the assay was immunoSEQ multiplex PCR. That table furnishes V, J and clone size, whereas the DNA furnished D and trimming. This sample has tens of thousands of clones, with approximately 88% found just once. This clone came up once. This rearrangement joins TRBV6-5 to TRBJ2-1; 7 bases agree with TRBD1. The clonotype was recovered from a woman older than 75 with acute or convalescent COVID-19. Sequencing used peripheral blood. This CDR3 reads CASTPGGWNNEQFF. CDR3 coding DNA: TGTGCCAGCACACCAGGGGGATGGAATAATGAGCAGTTCTTC.